A single sample is the source of the 6 T cell receptor beta chains below, sequenced in a study of CXCR3-negative and CXCR3-positive naive CD8 T cells. The authors prepared UMI-labeled TRB cDNA libraries by 5' RACE. TCRdb re-called the 5' RACE reads and gives one entry per CDR3 protein, without DNA. In total, the table holds 100,000 to 150,000 distinct CDR3 sequences. The sequenced sample was naive CXCR3- CD8+ T cells from blood. The subset was: CD45RO-CCR7+CD27+CD95- naive CD8+ T cells lacking CXCR3 (TNR3-). These receptors all come from a human donor in good health. Some clones in this sample may be carry-over from other donors' samples.

The V gene is TRBV27, the J gene TRBJ1-2. This CDR3 contains 15 residues. CDR1 is MNHEY, CDR2 SMNVEV, per germline (reference sequence). CDR3: CASSFWTSDVKGYTF.

The genes are TRBV9 and TRBJ2-3; absent DNA, TCRdb's TRBD1 call cannot be checked. Germline V gene data show CDR1 as SGDLS and CDR2 as YYNGEE. The CDR3 has 16 amino acids. The CDR3 is CASSVDSGGNTDTQYF.

The chain employs TRBV21-1 and TRBJ2-1; TCRdb designates TRBD2, a call that cannot be tested without DNA. TRBV21-1 is a known pseudogene. The CDR3 is made up of 16 amino acids. CDR3 in amino acids: CASRRDPGGLANEQFF.

V usage is TRBV2 and J usage is TRBJ2-1; TCRdb gives TRBD1 as the D gene, but with no DNA this cannot be confirmed. The germline gives CDR1 SNHLY, CDR2 FYNNEI. The length of the CDR3 is 18 residues. The CDR3 sequence is CASKYDKGYPRGYNEQFF.

V and J are TRBV6-5 and TRBJ2-7; with no DNA, the TCRdb D assignment of TRBD2 cannot be verified. Germline V gene data show CDR1 as MNHEY and CDR2 as SVGAGI. The CDR3 runs 14 residues. CDR3: CASSYSLAMYEQYF.

The V gene is TRBV25-1, the J gene TRBJ1-1; TCRdb's D call of TRBD1 is untestable without DNA. This CDR3 has 13 amino acids. From germline, CDR1 is MGHDK and CDR2 SYGVNS. This chain's CDR3 is CASTSHVGVEAFF.